This T cell receptor (beta chain) was sequenced for a study of shared T cell receptors in the human thymus. The protocol was immunoSEQ multiplex PCR, while the TCRdb copy is restricted to in-frame clones and leaves out a portion. This repertoire shows hundreds of thousands of clones, 95% found once; its top ten account for roughly 0.021%. This CDR3 is built from 16 residues. CDR1 and CDR2 (germline): SGDLS, YYNGEE. The J segment lost 1 base and the V segment lost 4 bases, leaving 10 bases of the junction unmatched. V gene TRBV9 combines with J gene TRBJ2-5, with 7 bases aligning to TRBD2. The receptor was isolated from a human donor. Source material: thymocytes. The DNA for the CDR3 is TGTGCCAGCAGCCACCCCGTAGCGGGTTTCCAAGAGACCCAGTACTTC. Translation gives CASSHPVAGFQETQYF.